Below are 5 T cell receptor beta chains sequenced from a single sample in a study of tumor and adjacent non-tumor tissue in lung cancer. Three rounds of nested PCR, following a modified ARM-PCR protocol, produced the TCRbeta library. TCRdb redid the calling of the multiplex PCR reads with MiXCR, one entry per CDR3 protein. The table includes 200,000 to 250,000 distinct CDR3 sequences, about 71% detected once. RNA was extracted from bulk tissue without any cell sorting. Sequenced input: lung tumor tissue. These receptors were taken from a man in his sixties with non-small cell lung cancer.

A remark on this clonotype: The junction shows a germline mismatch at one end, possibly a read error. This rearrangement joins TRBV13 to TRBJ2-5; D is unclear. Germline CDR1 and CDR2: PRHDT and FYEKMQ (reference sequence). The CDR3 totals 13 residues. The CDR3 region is CASRLVWSETQYF. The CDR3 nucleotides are TGTGCCAGCCGCTTAGTGTGGTCTGAGACCCAGTACTTC.

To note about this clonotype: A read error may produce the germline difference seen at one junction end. The CDR3 DNA sequence: TGCAGTGTTAGAAGAGGGGACTACGAGCAGTACTTC. Its protein product is CSVRRGDYEQYF. The genes are TRBV20-1 and TRBJ2-7; D tentatively reads TRBD1 or TRBD2 (5 bases each). This CDR3 is 12 amino acids long. In germline, CDR1 is DFQATT, CDR2 SNEGSKA (reference sequence).

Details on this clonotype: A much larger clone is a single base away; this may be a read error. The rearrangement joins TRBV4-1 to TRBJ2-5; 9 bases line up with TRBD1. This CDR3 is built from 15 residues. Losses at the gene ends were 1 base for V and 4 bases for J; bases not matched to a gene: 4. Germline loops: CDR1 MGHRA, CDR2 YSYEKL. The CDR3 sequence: CASSQAGQGPETQYF. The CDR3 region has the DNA TGCGCCAGCAGCCAAGCCGGACAGGGGCCAGAGACCCAGTACTTC.

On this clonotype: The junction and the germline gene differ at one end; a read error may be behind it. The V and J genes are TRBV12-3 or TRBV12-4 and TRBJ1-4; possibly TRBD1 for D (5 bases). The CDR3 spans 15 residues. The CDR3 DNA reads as TGTACCAACAGTATCCCTATGGGGGTTCATGACAAACTGTTTTTT. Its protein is CTNSIPMGVHDKLFF.

The CDR3 protein is CASSPPGQNNEKLFF. The CDR3 bases are TGTGCCAGCAGCCCTCCGGGACAGAATAATGAAAAACTGTTTTTT. This chain joins TRBV6-6 and TRBJ1-4, with TRBD1 identical over 7 bases. This CDR3 comprises 15 residues. From germline, CDR1 is MNHNY and CDR2 SVGAGI (reference sequence). Germline trimming cut 6 bases from V and 4 bases from J; bases unmatched to any gene: 8.